The clone carrying this T cell receptor (beta chain) has a count of ten or more. The sample originates from a study of regulatory T cells in long-lasting Graves disease. This CDR3 has 11 residues. The V end was cut by 1 base, the J end by 9 bases, with 9 bases between. Germline V gene lookup returns CDR1 DFQATT and CDR2 SNEGSKA (reference sequence). Time point: newly diagnosed GD, antithyroid drugs for less than 3 months. Following extraction of RNA from PBMCs, that RNA was used to make the TCR library. Relying on iRepertoire HTBI primers and Arm-PCR of CDR3 regions, the team built TCR beta libraries. TCRdb called the multiplex PCR reads again in MiXCR, with one record for every CDR3 protein. The data hold under 450,000 distinct CDR3 sequences, with about 10% observed a single time. These sequences were also reported in another study, on T cells in Graves' hyperthyroidism and ophthalmopathy. According to that study: With the HTBI primer set, the TCR CDR3 went through a first round of RT-PCR.

The V and J genes are TRBV20-1 and TRBJ1-1; D uncertain. The input for sequencing was peripheral blood mononuclear cells (PBMCs), taken at new diagnosis, from a patient treated with antithyroid drugs. This receptor was obtained from a woman younger than 30 with Graves disease. The DNA for the CDR3 is TGCAGTGCTAGAGCGATGACCCAAGCTTTCTTT. This translates into CSARAMTQAFF.